Listed below are T cell receptor beta chains from one sample, sequenced in a study of siplizumab effects on memory and regulatory T cells. Clones were sequenced by immunoSEQ multiplex PCR, and TCRdb holds only the in-frame ones, with some missing. The sample gives approximately 100,000 clones, 92% of which show up once; approximately 0.71% is in the top ten. The specimen sequenced was Tregs sorted from blood. The receptors were sampled from a human donor in good health. The CDR3 runs from the conserved cysteine through the conserved F or W. A D gene is named only where the DNA matches it firmly. Clone sizes are given selectively: once, few, many, or a class where the clone is expanded.

D gene: .
clone size: .
V gene: TRBV6-6
J gene: TRBJ2-4
CDR3 DNA: TGTGCCAGCAGTAGGGGTGTAGCCAAAAACATTCAGTACTTC
CDR3 protein: CASSRGVAKNIQYF

D gene: .
clone size: .
V gene: TRBV15
J gene: TRBJ2-1
CDR3 DNA: TGTGCCACCAGCAGAGACTATCAGAGACGCTCCTACAATGAGCAGTTCTTC
CDR3 protein: CATSRDYQRRSYNEQFF

D gene: .
clone size: .
V gene: TRBV15
J gene: TRBJ2-3
CDR3 DNA: TGTGCCACCAGCAGAGATATCGTTACGCAGTATTTT
CDR3 protein: CATSRDIVTQYF

D gene: TRBD2
clone size: .
V gene: TRBV7-8
J gene: TRBJ2-7
CDR3 DNA: TGCGCCAGCAGCTTAGCGGGGGGGACTAGGGGGCCGCGCGAGCAGTACTTC
CDR3 protein: CASSLAGGTRGPREQYF

D gene: .
clone size: .
V gene: TRBV5-1
J gene: TRBJ2-3
CDR3 DNA: TGCGCCAGCAGCTTGGTATACCCAACTAGTGGGGATACGCAGTATTTT
CDR3 protein: CASSLVYPTSGDTQYF

D gene: .
clone size: .
V gene: TRBV9
J gene: TRBJ2-7
CDR3 DNA: TGTGCCAGCAACCTACCCAGCCGGTCCTACGAGCAGTACTTC
CDR3 protein: CASNLPSRSYEQYF

D gene: .
clone size: once
V gene: TRBV7-3
J gene: TRBJ1-1
CDR3 DNA: TGTGCCAGCAGCCTCTCAGGAGGAGGGAACACTGAAGCTTTCTTT
CDR3 protein: CASSLSGGGNTEAFF

D gene: .
clone size: .
V gene: TRBV25-1
J gene: TRBJ2-7
CDR3 DNA: TGTGCCAGCATGGCGTCAGGGATTCTTCCCTACGAGCAGTACTTC
CDR3 protein: CASMASGILPYEQYF

D gene: .
clone size: .
V gene: TRBV7-9
J gene: TRBJ1-3
CDR3 DNA: TGTGCCAGCAGCCCCTACACCCTCTCTGGAAACACCATATATTTT
CDR3 protein: CASSPYTLSGNTIYF

D gene: .
clone size: .
V gene: TRBV5-4
J gene: TRBJ1-3
CDR3 DNA: TGTGCCAGCAGCCCGTTTCCAGCCAGCTCTGGAAACACCATATATTTT
CDR3 protein: CASSPFPASSGNTIYF

D gene: TRBD1
clone size: .
V gene: TRBV10-1
J gene: TRBJ2-1
CDR3 DNA: TGCGCCAGCAGTGGGGGTCGGGACAGGGAGGACAATGAGCAGTTCTTC
CDR3 protein: CASSGGRDREDNEQFF

D gene: .
clone size: .
V gene: TRBV5-1
J gene: TRBJ2-7
CDR3 DNA: TGCGCCAGCAGCTGGGGGACGGGCCACGAGCAGTACTTC
CDR3 protein: CASSWGTGHEQYF

D gene: TRBD1
clone size: .
V gene: TRBV2
J gene: TRBJ2-3
CDR3 DNA: TGTGCCAGCGCTCGGGTACAGGGGGTAACAGATACGCAGTATTTT
CDR3 protein: CASARVQGVTDTQYF

D gene: TRBD1
clone size: .
V gene: TRBV28
J gene: TRBJ1-2
CDR3 DNA: TGTGCCAGCAGTTTTTTGGGACAGGGAAGATATGGCTACACCTTC
CDR3 protein: CASSFLGQGRYGYTF

D gene: .
clone size: once
V gene: TRBV7-9
J gene: TRBJ2-7
CDR3 DNA: TGTGCCAGCAGCCAAGAAGTGCAGTACTTC
CDR3 protein: CASSQEVQYF

D gene: .
clone size: few
V gene: TRBV7-8
J gene: TRBJ2-5
CDR3 DNA: TGTGCCAGCAGCTTATGGGACCAAGAGACCCAGTACTTC
CDR3 protein: CASSLWDQETQYF

D gene: .
clone size: .
V gene: TRBV2
J gene: TRBJ2-2
CDR3 DNA: TGTGCCAGCATGAGGCTCGTGAACACCGGGGAGCTGTTTTTT
CDR3 protein: CASMRLVNTGELFF

D gene: TRBD1
clone size: .
V gene: TRBV4-1
J gene: TRBJ2-1
CDR3 DNA: TGCGCCAGCAGCCAGGCTCGGGACAGAGATTTCAATGAGCAGTTCTTC
CDR3 protein: CASSQARDRDFNEQFF

D gene: .
clone size: .
V gene: TRBV5-1
J gene: TRBJ2-2
CDR3 DNA: TGCGCCAGCAGCTACACGGCCGGGGAGCTGTTTTTT
CDR3 protein: CASSYTAGELFF

D gene: .
clone size: .
V gene: TRBV13
J gene: TRBJ2-3
CDR3 DNA: TGTGCCAGCAGCATCAGACTCCGGACGCAGTATTTT
CDR3 protein: CASSIRLRTQYF

D gene: TRBD1
clone size: .
V gene: TRBV5-5
J gene: TRBJ1-3
CDR3 DNA: TGTGCCAGCAGCTTGGACAGGGGGCAAAACTCTGGAAACACCATATATTTT
CDR3 protein: CASSLDRGQNSGNTIYF

D gene: TRBD2
clone size: few
V gene: TRBV7-2
J gene: TRBJ2-7
CDR3 DNA: TGTGCCAGCAGCTTTTTTTCTAGCGGGAGGGTGGTGCAGTACTTC
CDR3 protein: CASSFFSSGRVVQYF

D gene: TRBD2
clone size: .
V gene: TRBV11-2
J gene: TRBJ2-7
CDR3 DNA: TGTGCCAGCAGCTCGGGACTAGCGGGAGGGGAGCAGTACTTC
CDR3 protein: CASSSGLAGGEQYF

D gene: .
clone size: .
V gene: TRBV4-2
J gene: TRBJ2-2
CDR3 DNA: TGTGCCAGCAGCCCAAACCTAGGAAACACCGGGGAGCTGTTTTTT
CDR3 protein: CASSPNLGNTGELFF